This T cell receptor (beta chain) was profiled in a study of human T cells and chemical hapten exposure. Regarding time point: patch test 2, 6 weeks after DPC sensitization. Regarding treatment: therapeutic diphenylcyclopropenone sensitization with weekly scalp DPC. The CDR3 loop spans 11 amino acids. Germline CDR1 SQVTM, CDR2 ANQGSEA. V was trimmed by 8 bases and J by 7 bases, leaving 12 bases between them. Unique molecular identifiers were attached to individual cDNA molecules within the library. TCRdb reprocessed the RACE reads with MiXCR, giving one entry per CDR3 protein. The sample contains more than 110,000 distinct CDR3 sequences, roughly 12% of which appear only once.

This receptor was taken from a woman aged 50 to 60 with alopecia areata. Some clones in this sample may be carry-over from other donors' samples. The sequences come from whole blood, collected in connection with sensitization to the hapten diphenylcyclopropenone (DPC). This chain links TRBV29-1 with TRBJ2-1; D call uncertain. The CDR3 is CSSRTVNEQFF. The DNA for the CDR3 is TGCAGCTCGAGGACCGTTAATGAGCAGTTCTTC.